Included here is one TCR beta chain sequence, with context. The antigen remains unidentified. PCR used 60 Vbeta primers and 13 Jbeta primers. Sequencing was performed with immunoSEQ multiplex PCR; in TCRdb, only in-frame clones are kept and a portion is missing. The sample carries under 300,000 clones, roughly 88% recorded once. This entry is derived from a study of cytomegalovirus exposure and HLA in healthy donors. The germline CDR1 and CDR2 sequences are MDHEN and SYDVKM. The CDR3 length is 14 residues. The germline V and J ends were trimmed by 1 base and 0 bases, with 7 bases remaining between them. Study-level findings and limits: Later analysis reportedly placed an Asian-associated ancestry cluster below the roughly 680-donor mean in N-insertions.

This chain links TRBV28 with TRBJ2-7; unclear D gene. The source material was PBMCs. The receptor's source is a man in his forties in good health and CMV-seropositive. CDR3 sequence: CASSLYTASYEQYF. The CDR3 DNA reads TGTGCCAGCAGTTTATATACAGCCTCCTACGAGCAGTACTTC.